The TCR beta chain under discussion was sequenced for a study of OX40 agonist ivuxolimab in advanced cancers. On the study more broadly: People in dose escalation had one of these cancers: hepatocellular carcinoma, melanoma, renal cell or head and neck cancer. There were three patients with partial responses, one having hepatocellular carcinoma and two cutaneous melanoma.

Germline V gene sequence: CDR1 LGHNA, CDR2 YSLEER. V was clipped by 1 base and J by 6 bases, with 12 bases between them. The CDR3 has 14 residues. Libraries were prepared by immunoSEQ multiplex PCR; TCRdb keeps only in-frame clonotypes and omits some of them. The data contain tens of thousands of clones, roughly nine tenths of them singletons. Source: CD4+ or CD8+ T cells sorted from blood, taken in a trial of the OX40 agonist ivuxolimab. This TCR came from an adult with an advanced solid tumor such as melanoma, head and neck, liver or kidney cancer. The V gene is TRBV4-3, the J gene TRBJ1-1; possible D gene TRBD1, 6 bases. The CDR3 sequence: CASSQATGNPEAFF. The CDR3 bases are TGCGCCAGCAGCCAAGCAACAGGGAATCCTGAAGCTTTCTTT.